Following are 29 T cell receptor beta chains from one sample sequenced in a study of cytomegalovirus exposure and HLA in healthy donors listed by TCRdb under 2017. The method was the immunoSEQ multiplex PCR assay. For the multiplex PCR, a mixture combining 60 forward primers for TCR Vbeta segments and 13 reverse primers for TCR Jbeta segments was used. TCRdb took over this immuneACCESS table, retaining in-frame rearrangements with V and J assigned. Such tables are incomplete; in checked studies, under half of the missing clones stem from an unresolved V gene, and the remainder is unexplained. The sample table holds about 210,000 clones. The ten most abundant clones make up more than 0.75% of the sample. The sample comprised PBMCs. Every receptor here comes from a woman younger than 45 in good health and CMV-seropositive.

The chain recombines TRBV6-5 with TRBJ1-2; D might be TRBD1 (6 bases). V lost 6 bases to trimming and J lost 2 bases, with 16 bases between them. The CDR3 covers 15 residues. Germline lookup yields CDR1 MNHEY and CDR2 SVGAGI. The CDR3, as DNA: TGTGCCAGCAGCCTAAGGGACACGGGGAACTATGGCTACACCTTC. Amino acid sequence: CASSLRDTGNYGYTF.

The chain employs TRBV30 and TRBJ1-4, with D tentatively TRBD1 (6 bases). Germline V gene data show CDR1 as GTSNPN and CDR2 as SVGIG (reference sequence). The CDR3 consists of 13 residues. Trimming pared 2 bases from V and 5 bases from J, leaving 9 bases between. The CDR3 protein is CAWSLDSNEKLFF. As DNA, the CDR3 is TGTGCCTGGAGTCTGGACAGCAATGAAAAACTGTTTTTT.

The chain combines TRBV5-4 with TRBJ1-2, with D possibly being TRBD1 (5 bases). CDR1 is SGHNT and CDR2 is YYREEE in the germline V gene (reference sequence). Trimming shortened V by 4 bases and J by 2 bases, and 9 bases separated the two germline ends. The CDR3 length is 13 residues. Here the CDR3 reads CASSGDRNYGYTF. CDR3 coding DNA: TGTGCCAGCAGCGGAGACAGAAACTATGGCTACACCTTC.

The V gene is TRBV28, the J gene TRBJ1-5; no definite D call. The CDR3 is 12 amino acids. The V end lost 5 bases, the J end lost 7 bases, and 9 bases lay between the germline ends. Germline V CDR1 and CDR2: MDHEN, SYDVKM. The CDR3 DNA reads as TGTGCCAGCAGTGGGCCGGGGCAGCCCCAGCATTTT. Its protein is CASSGPGQPQHF.

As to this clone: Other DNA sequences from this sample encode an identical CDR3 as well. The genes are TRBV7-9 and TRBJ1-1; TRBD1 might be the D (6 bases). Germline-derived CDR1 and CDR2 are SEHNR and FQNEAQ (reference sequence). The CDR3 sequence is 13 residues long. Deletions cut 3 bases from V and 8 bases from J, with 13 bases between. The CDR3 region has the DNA TGTGCCAGCAGCTTGGGGGCAGGAAACGAAGCTTTCTTT. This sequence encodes CASSLGAGNEAFF.

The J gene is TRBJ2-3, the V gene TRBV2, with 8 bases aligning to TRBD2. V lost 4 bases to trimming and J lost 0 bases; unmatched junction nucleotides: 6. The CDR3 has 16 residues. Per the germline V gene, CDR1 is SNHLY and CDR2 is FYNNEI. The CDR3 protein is CASSVWSSGSTDTQYF. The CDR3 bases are TGTGCCAGCAGTGTTTGGTCTAGCGGGAGCACAGATACGCAGTATTTT.

Written as DNA, the CDR3 is TGCGCCAGCGGCGGACAGGGGTTCACCGGGGAGCTGTTTTTT. Translating it yields CASGGQGFTGELFF. The chain has TRBV10-1 and TRBJ2-2, with 9 bases matching TRBD1. The CDR3 loop spans 14 amino acids. Per the germline V gene, CDR1 is WNHNN and CDR2 is SYGVQD (reference sequence). With V trimmed by 8 bases and J by 4 bases, 5 bases remained unmatched.

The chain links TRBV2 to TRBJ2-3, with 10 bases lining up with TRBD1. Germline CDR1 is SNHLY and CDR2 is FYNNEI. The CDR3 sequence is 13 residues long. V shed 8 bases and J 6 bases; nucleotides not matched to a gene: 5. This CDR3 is CASRDRGGDTQYF. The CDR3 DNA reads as TGTGCCAGCCGGGACAGGGGAGGCGATACGCAGTATTTT.

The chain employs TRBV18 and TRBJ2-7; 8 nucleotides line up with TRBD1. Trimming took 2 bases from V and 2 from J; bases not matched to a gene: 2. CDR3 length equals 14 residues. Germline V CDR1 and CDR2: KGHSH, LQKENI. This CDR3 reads CASSPETGAYEQYF. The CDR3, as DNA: TGTGCCAGCTCACCAGAGACAGGGGCCTACGAGCAGTACTTC.

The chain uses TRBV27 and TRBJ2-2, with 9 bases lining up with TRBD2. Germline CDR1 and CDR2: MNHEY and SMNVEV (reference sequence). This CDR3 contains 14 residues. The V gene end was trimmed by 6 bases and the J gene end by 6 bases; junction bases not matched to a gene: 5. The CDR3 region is CASSYEREAGELFF. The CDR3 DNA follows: TGTGCCAGCAGCTATGAGCGGGAGGCCGGGGAGCTGTTTTTT.

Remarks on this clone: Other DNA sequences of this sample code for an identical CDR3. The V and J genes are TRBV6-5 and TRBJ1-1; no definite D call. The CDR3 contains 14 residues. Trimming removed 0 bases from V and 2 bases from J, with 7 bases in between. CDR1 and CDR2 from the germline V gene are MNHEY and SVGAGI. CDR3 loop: CASSYSYSNTEAFF. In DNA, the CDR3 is TGTGCCAGCAGTTACTCCTACAGTAACACTGAAGCTTTCTTT.

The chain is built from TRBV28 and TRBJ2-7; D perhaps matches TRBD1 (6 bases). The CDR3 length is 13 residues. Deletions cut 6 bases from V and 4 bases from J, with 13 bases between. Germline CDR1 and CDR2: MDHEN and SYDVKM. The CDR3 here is CASRRQASYEQYF. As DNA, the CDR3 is TGTGCCAGCAGGAGACAGGCGTCGTACGAGCAGTACTTC.

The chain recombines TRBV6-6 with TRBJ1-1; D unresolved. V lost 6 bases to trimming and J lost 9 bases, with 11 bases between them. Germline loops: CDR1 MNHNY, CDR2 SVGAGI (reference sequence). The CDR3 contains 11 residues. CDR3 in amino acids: CASSYAGKAFF. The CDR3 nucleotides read TGTGCCAGCAGCTATGCGGGGAAAGCTTTCTTT.

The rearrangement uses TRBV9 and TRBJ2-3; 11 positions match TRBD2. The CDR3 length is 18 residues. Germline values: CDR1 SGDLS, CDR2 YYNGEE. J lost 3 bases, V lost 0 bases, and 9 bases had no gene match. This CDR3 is CASSVGTLAGGTTDTQYF. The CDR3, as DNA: TGTGCCAGCAGCGTAGGGACTCTAGCGGGGGGCACGACAGATACGCAGTATTTT.

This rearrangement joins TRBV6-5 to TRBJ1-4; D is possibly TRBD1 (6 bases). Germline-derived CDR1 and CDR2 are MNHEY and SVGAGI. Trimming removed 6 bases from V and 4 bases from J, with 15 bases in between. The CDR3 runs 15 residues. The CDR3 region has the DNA TGTGCCAGCAGCCCACAGGGCCCACATAATGAAAAACTGTTTTTT. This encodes CASSPQGPHNEKLFF.

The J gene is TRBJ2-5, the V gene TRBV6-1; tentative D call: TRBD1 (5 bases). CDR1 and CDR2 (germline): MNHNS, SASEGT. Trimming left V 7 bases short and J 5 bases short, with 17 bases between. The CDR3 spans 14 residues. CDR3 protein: CASIVTGHGETQYF. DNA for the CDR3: TGTGCCAGCATAGTAACAGGCCATGGGGAGACCCAGTACTTC.

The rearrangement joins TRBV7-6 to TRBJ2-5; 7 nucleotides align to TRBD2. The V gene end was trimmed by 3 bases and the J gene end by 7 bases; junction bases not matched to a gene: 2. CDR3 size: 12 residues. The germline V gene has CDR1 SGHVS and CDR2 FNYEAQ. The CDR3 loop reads CASSLGEGTQYF. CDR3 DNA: TGTGCCAGCAGCTTGGGGGAGGGGACCCAGTACTTC. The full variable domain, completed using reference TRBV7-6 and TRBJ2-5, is GAGVSQSPRYKVTKRGQDVALRCDPISGHVSLYWYRQALGQGPEFLTYFNYEAQQDKSGLPNDRFSAERPEGSISTLTIQRTEQRDSAMYRCASSLGEGTQYFGPGTRLLVL.

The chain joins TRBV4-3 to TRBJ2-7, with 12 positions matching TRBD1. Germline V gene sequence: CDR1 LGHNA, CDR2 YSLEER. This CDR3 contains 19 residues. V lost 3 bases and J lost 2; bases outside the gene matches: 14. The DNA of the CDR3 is TGCGCCAGCAGCCAGGACTCGGGACAGGGGGCGTACAGCGCCTACGAGCAGTACTTC. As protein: CASSQDSGQGAYSAYEQYF.

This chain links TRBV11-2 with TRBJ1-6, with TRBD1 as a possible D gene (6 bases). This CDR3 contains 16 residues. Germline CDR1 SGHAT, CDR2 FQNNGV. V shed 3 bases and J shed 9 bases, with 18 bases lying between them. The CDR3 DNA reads TGTGCCAGCAGCTTTACTACAGGGTTTATGGGTTCACCCCTCCACTTT. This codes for CASSFTTGFMGSPLHF.

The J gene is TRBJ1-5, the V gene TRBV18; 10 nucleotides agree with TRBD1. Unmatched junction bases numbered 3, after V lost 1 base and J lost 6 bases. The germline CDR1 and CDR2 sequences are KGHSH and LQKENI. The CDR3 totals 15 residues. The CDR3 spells CASSPRDRGSQPQHF. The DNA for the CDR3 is TGTGCCAGCTCACCACGGGACAGGGGAAGTCAGCCCCAGCATTTT.

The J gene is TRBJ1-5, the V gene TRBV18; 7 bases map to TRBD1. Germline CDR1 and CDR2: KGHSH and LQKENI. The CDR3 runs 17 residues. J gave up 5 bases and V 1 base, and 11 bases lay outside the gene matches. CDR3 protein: CASSPQPLTGSHQPQHF. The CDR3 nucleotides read TGTGCCAGCTCACCACAGCCCCTGACAGGGAGCCATCAGCCCCAGCATTTT.

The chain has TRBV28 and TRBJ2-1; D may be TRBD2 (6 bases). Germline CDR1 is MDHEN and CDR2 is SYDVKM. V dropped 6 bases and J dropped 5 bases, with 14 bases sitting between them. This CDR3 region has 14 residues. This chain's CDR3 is CASSGFGGHNEQFF. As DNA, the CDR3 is TGTGCCAGCAGCGGCTTCGGGGGACACAATGAGCAGTTCTTC. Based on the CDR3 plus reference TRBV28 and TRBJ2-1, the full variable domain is DVKVTQSSRYLVKRTGEKVFLECVQDMDHENMFWYRQDPGLGLRLIYFSYDVKMKEKGDIPEGYSVSREKKERFSLILESASTNQTSMYLCASSGFGGHNEQFFGPGTRLTVL.

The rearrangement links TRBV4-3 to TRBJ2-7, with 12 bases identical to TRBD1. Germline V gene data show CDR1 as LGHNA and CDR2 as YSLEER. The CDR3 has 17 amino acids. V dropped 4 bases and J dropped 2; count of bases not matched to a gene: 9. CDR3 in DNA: TGCGCCAGCAGCCGGGACAGGGGGCGACCTGGGCCCTACGAGCAGTACTTC. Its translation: CASSRDRGRPGPYEQYF.

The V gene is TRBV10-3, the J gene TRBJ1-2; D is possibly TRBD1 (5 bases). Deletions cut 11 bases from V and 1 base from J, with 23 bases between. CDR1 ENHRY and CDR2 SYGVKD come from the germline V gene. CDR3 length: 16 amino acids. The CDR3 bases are TGTGCCTCCAGTCCGGAGGGGCGCAATCTTAACTATGGCTACACCTTC. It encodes CASSPEGRNLNYGYTF.

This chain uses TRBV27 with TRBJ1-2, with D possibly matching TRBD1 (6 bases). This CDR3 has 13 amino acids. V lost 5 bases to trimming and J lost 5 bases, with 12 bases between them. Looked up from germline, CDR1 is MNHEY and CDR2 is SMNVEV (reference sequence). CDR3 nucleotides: TGTGCCAGCAGTCCCCCGACAGGTTATGGCTACACCTTC. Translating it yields CASSPPTGYGYTF.

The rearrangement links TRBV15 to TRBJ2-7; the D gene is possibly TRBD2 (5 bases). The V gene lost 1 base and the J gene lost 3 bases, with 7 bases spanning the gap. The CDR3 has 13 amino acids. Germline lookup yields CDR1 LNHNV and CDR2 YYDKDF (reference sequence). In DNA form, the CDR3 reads TGTGCCACCAGCAGAGTAGCGCACTACGAGCAGTACTTC. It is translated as CATSRVAHYEQYF.

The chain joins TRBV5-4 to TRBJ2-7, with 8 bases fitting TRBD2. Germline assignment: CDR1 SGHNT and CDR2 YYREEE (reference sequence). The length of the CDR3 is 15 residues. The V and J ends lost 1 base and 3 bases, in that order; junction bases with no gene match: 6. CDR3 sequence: CASSLSPAGVYEQYF. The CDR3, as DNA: TGTGCCAGCAGCTTGTCCCCAGCGGGAGTCTACGAGCAGTACTTC.

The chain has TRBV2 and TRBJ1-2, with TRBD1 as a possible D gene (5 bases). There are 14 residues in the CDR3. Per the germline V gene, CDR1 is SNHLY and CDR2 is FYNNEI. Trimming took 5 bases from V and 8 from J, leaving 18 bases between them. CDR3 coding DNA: TGTGCCAGCAGTTCGCCGACAGCTTCTGGAGGCTACACCTTC. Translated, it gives CASSSPTASGGYTF.

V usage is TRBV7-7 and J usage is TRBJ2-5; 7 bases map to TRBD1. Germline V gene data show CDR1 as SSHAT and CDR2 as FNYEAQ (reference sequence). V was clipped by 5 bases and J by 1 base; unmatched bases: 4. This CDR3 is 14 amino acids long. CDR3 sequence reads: CASSPRGFQETQYF. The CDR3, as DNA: TGTGCCAGCAGCCCCAGGGGGTTCCAAGAGACCCAGTACTTC.